Described below is a single T cell receptor (beta chain) sequence and its context. Its antigen is not known. Sequenced by immunoSEQ multiplex PCR; TCRdb stores in-frame clones only, minus some. In the table there are 350,000 to 450,000 clones, roughly 94% of which are singletons. The sample is drawn from a study of Ad26.COV2.S vaccination and SARS-CoV-2 variants. Study-level results: Participants given vaccine showed non-spike TCR breadth similar to that of placebo recipients. From the TCR breadth and depth analyses, total T cell responses may have been underestimated. It was vaccine recipients, not placebo recipients, who had the higher spike-specific TCR breadth.

Trimming stripped 1 base from V and 7 bases from J, with 11 bases between. The CDR3 is 15 residues long. Germline loops: CDR1 SGHVS, CDR2 FQNEAQ. This TCR came from a human donor who had recovered from COVID-19. The sequenced sample was peripheral blood, obtained after recovery from COVID-19. The chain couples TRBV7-8 to TRBJ1-6; unclear D gene. CDR3 in amino acids: CASSLDRPPNSPLHF. CDR3 sequence (DNA): TGTGCCAGCAGCTTAGATCGCCCACCGAATTCACCCCTCCACTTT. The entire variable domain, with the rest obtained from reference TRBV7-8 and TRBJ1-6, is as follows: GAGVSQSPRYKVAKRGQDVALRCDPISGHVSLFWYQQALGQGPEFLTYFQNEAQLDKSGLPSDRFFAERPEGSVSTLKIQRTQQEDSAVYLCASSLDRPPNSPLHFGNGTRLTVT.